A selection of T cell receptor beta chains follows, all from one sample in a study of follicular helper T cells after annual influenza vaccination. Using immunoSEQ multiplex PCR, the repertoire was profiled, and TCRdb retains in-frame clones only, with some absent. The table records several thousand clones, roughly 80% of them present only once. The sequenced sample was CXCR5+ CD38- circulating T follicular helper cells from blood, obtained 7 days after influenza vaccination. Receptors were obtained from an adult who received the influenza vaccine. CDR3s include the opening cysteine and the closing phenylalanine or tryptophan. Fields, in order: CDR3 DNA, CDR3 protein, J gene, D gene, V gene, clone size. The D gene is left open where the match is weak. Some rows mark clone size as missing; the rest say once, few, many or name a class of expanded clone.

CDR3 DNA: TGTGCCAGCAACCAGGGTCCGAACCAAGAGACCCAGTACTTC; CDR3 protein: CASNQGPNQETQYF; J gene: TRBJ2-5; D gene: .; V gene: TRBV2; clone size: .
CDR3 DNA: TGTGCCAGCAGTTTACAGGGGTCGGGGGGCGGGGAGCTGTTTTTT; CDR3 protein: CASSLQGSGGGELFF; J gene: TRBJ2-2; D gene: .; V gene: TRBV28; clone size: .
CDR3 DNA: TGTGCCAGCAGCTTGGAGCCTACGAGTCATAGCAATCAGCCCCAGCATTTT; CDR3 protein: CASSLEPTSHSNQPQHF; J gene: TRBJ1-5; D gene: .; V gene: TRBV5-5; clone size: .
CDR3 DNA: TGTGCCAGCAGCTCGACAGGGGGTAGTCTGCATTATGGCTACACCTTC; CDR3 protein: CASSSTGGSLHYGYTF; J gene: TRBJ1-2; D gene: TRBD1; V gene: TRBV9; clone size: .
CDR3 DNA: TGTGCCTGGAGGGACCTAACAGGGGCGACTTGGGGTTCACCCCTCCACTTT; CDR3 protein: CAWRDLTGATWGSPLHF; J gene: TRBJ1-6; D gene: TRBD1; V gene: TRBV30; clone size: .
CDR3 DNA: TGTGCCAGCAGTACCCCCAGGGGGAATTCACCCCTCCACTTT; CDR3 protein: CASSTPRGNSPLHF; J gene: TRBJ1-6; D gene: TRBD1; V gene: TRBV28; clone size: .
CDR3 DNA: TGTGCCAGCAGCTTAGATACCTATGGCTACACCTTC; CDR3 protein: CASSLDTYGYTF; J gene: TRBJ1-2; D gene: .; V gene: TRBV7-2; clone size: .
CDR3 DNA: TGTGCCAGCAGGGAACAGGGGGTGGGCGGCTACACCTTC; CDR3 protein: CASREQGVGGYTF; J gene: TRBJ1-2; D gene: TRBD1; V gene: TRBV28; clone size: .
CDR3 DNA: TGCGCCAGCAGCTTGGGGGAATGGGTCGGGGAGCAGTTCTTC; CDR3 protein: CASSLGEWVGEQFF; J gene: TRBJ2-1; D gene: .; V gene: TRBV5-1; clone size: .
CDR3 DNA: TGTGCCAGCAGCTCCCATGGAGGGACTGAAGCTTTCTTT; CDR3 protein: CASSSHGGTEAFF; J gene: TRBJ1-1; D gene: .; V gene: TRBV7-9; clone size: .
CDR3 DNA: TGTGCCTGGGAAAGGGAGCCTGGGGCCAACGTCCTGACTTTC; CDR3 protein: CAWEREPGANVLTF; J gene: TRBJ2-6; D gene: .; V gene: TRBV30; clone size: .
CDR3 DNA: TGTGCCAGCAGCTTGGTTTTCACAGGGTCAAGTGAAGCTTTCTTT; CDR3 protein: CASSLVFTGSSEAFF; J gene: TRBJ1-1; D gene: .; V gene: TRBV5-6; clone size: few
CDR3 DNA: TGTGCCAGCAGTCTAGGGTTGGGACAAGCTTTCTTT; CDR3 protein: CASSLGLGQAFF; J gene: TRBJ1-1; D gene: .; V gene: TRBV28; clone size: .
CDR3 DNA: TGTGCCAGCATTACACCGTCCCCCCCCCAGGGAGGTAGAGAGCAGTACTTC; CDR3 protein: CASITPSPPQGGREQYF; J gene: TRBJ2-7; D gene: .; V gene: TRBV28; clone size: .
CDR3 DNA: TGTGCCACCAGCAGAGTCGCACCGTCGGGGGCTTGGGCTGAAGCTTTCTTT; CDR3 protein: CATSRVAPSGAWAEAFF; J gene: TRBJ1-1; D gene: .; V gene: TRBV15; clone size: .
CDR3 DNA: TGTGCCAGCATCCCAAAGGGGGCTAGCGGAGACAATGAGCAGTTCTTC; CDR3 protein: CASIPKGASGDNEQFF; J gene: TRBJ2-1; D gene: .; V gene: TRBV21-1; clone size: .
CDR3 DNA: TGTGCCAGCAGGAAGACTAGCGGGGGGTCTCGTGAGCAGTTCTTC; CDR3 protein: CASRKTSGGSREQFF; J gene: TRBJ2-1; D gene: TRBD2; V gene: TRBV2; clone size: .
CDR3 DNA: TGTGCCAGCAGTTTGGGTTTTTTAGGGGGAAACACCATATATTTT; CDR3 protein: CASSLGFLGGNTIYF; J gene: TRBJ1-3; D gene: .; V gene: TRBV6-6; clone size: .